This T cell receptor (beta chain) came from a study of radiation and T cells in renal cell carcinoma. Points from the study as a whole: From baseline, blood top tumor clonotypes peaked at 2 weeks post-radiation.

Some clones are missing from TCRdb's copy, which holds only in-frame ones; the method was immunoSEQ multiplex PCR. There are about 150,000 clones in the sample; about nine tenths occur only once, and 10% to 15% lies in the top ten. In the case of this clone: The antigen is unknown.

Time point given: blood 2 weeks post-SBRT. As to treatment: 15 Gy SBRT to primary tumor, nephrectomy 4 weeks later. After SBRT, blood was collected at 2 and 4 weeks, plus baseline. This material consisted of blood, taken from a patient whose treatment included radiotherapy and nephrectomy. This receptor was identified in a woman in her forties or fifties with renal cell carcinoma.

CDR3 DNA: TGTGCCAGCAGCGATCCAGGGGGGAATACTGGAAACACCATATATTTT. Amino acid sequence: CASSDPGGNTGNTIYF. The rearrangement uses TRBV11-1 and TRBJ1-3; 7 nucleotides agree with TRBD1. The CDR3 is 16 amino acids. V lost 5 bases, J lost 2 bases, and 9 bases stayed unmatched. The V gene's germline CDR1 is SGHAT and CDR2 FQDESV (reference sequence).